This TCR beta chain was recovered during a study of radiotherapy plus CTLA-4 blockade in lung cancer. Study details: Objective responses were observed in 15% to 20% of patients, and disease control was achieved by roughly 29%. General study results and limits: Once radiotherapy plus ipilimumab had been given, TCR clones derived from tumor expanded in blood. Reported findings show early blood T cell clone dynamics, with interferon-beta, best predicted response.

V lost 8 bases, J lost 0 bases, and 10 bases stayed unmatched. Per the germline V gene, CDR1 is SNHLY and CDR2 is FYNNEI. CDR3 length equals 18 residues. The table came from immunoSEQ multiplex PCR; TCRdb's copy has only in-frame clones and leaves some out. This table holds roughly 73,000 clones, roughly 91% found once. A remark on this clone: The target antigen is unknown.

With ipilimumab providing CTLA-4 blockade, focal radiation was administered to patients who had chemo-refractory metastatic non-small-cell lung cancer. The sequence came from a human donor with non-small cell lung cancer that progressed on radiotherapy plus ipilimumab. Material: peripheral blood, obtained from a patient treated with radiotherapy plus ipilimumab. V gene TRBV2 combines with J gene TRBJ2-2; TRBD2 matches 12 bases. The CDR3 coding sequence is TGTGCCAGCTTTGGACTAGCGGGAACCCCCGCGAACACCGGGGAGCTGTTTTTT. Its translation is CASFGLAGTPANTGELFF.